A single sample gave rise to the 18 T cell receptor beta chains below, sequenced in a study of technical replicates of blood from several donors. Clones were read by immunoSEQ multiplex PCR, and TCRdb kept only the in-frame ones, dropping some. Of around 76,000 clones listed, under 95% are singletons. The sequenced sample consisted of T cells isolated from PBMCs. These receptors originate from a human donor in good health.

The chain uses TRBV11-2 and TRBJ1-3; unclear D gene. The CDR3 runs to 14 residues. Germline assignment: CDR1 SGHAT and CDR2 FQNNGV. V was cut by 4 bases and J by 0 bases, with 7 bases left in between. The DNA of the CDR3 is TGTGCCAGCAGCTCTAAGCACTCTGGAAACACCATATATTTT. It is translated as CASSSKHSGNTIYF.

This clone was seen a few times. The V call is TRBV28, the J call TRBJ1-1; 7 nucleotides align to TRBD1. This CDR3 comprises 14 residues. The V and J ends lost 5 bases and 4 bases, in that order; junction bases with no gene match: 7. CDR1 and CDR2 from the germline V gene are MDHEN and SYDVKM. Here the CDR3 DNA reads TGTGCCAGCAGTACAGACAGGGTTTTCACTGAAGCTTTCTTT. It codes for CASSTDRVFTEAFF. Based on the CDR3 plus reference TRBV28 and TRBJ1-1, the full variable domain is DVKVTQSSRYLVKRTGEKVFLECVQDMDHENMFWYRQDPGLGLRLIYFSYDVKMKEKGDIPEGYSVSREKKERFSLILESASTNQTSMYLCASSTDRVFTEAFFGQGTRLTVV.

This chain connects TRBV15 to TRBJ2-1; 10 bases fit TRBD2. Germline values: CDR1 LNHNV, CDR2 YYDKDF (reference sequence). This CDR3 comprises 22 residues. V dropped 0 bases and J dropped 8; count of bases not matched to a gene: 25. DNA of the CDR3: TGTGCCACCAGCAGAGAAGGCTACTCGGGGAGGCTAAGCGGGAGGGCCATCGATGAGCAGTTCTTC. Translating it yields CATSREGYSGRLSGRAIDEQFF.

The CDR3 spells CASSINTRDNQPQHF. Here the CDR3 DNA reads TGTGCCAGTAGTATAAACACCAGGGATAATCAGCCCCAGCATTTT. This rearrangement joins TRBV19 to TRBJ1-5, with D possibly matching TRBD1 (5 bases). Germline V gene sequence: CDR1 LNHDA, CDR2 SQIVND (reference sequence). V gave up 2 bases and J gave up 4 bases, with 12 bases separating them. The CDR3 extends over 15 amino acids.

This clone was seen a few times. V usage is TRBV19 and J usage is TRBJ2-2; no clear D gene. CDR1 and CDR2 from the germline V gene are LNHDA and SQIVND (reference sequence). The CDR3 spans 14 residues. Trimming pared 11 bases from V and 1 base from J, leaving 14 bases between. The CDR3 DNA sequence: TGTGCCTCCCAGGCCAGGTTGAACACCGGGGAGCTGTTTTTT. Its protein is CASQARLNTGELFF.

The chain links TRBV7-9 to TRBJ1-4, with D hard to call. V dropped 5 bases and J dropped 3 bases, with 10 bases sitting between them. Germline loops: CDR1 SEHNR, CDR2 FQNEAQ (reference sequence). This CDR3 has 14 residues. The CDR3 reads CASSPRLANEKLFF. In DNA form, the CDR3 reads TGTGCCAGCAGCCCTAGGTTGGCTAATGAAAAACTGTTTTTT.

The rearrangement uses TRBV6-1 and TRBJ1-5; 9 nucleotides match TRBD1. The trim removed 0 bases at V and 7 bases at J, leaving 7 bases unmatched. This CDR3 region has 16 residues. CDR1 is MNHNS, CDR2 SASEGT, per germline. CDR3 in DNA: TGTGCCAGCAGTGAAGCGGGGACAGGGCGGAGGCAGCCCCAGCATTTT. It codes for CASSEAGTGRRQPQHF.

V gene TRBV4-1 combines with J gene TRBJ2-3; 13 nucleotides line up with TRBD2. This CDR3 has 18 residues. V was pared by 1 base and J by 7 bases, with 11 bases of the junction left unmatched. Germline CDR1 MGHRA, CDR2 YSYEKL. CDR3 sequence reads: CASSQAATSGRGGHTQYF. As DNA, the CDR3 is TGCGCCAGCAGCCAAGCCGCAACTAGCGGGAGGGGCGGTCATACGCAGTATTTT.

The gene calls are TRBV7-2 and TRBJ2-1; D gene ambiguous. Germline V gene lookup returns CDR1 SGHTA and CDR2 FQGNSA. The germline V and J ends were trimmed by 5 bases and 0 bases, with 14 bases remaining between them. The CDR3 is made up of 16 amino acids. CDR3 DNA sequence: TGTGCCAGCAGCGCCTACAGCAGAAGCTCCTACAATGAGCAGTTCTTC. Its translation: CASSAYSRSSYNEQFF.

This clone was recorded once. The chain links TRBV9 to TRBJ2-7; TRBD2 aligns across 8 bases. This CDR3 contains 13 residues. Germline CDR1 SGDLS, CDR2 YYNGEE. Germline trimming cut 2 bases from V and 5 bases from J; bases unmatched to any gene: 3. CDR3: CASSVSGGDEQYF. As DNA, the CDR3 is TGTGCCAGCAGCGTGAGCGGGGGTGACGAGCAGTACTTC.

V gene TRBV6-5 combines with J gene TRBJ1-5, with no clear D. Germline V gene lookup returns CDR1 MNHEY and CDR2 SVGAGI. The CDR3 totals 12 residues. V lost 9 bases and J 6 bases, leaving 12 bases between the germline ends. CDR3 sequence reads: CASSTGGQPQHF. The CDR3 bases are TGTGCCAGTTCGACCGGAGGTCAGCCCCAGCATTTT.

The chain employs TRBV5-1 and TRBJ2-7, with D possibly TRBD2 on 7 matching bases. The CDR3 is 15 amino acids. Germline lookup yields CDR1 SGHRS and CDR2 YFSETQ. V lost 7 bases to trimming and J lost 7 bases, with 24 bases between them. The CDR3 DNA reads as TGCGCCAGCCACAAAGGGGGGGAGGGCCTGGGGGAGCAGTACTTC. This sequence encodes CASHKGGEGLGEQYF. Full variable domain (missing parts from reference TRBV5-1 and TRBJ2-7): KAGVTQTPRYLIKTRGQQVTLSCSPISGHRSVSWYQQTPGQGLQFLFEYFSETQRNKGNFPGRFSGRQFSNSRSEMNVSTLELGDSALYLCASHKGGEGLGEQYFGPGTRLTVT.

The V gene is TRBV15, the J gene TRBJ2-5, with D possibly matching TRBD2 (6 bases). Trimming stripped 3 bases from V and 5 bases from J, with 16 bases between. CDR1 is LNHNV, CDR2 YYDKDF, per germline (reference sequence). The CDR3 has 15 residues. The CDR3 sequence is CATSRGGLRGETQYF. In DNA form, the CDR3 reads TGTGCCACCAGCAGGGGGGGACTGAGAGGCGAGACCCAGTACTTC.

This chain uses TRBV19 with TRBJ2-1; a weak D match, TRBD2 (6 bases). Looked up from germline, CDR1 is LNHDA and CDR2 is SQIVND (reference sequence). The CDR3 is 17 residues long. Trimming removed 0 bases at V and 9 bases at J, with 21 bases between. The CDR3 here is CASSIDRGRSPSLEQFF. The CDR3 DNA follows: TGTGCCAGTAGTATAGATCGGGGGAGGTCTCCTTCTCTTGAGCAGTTCTTC.

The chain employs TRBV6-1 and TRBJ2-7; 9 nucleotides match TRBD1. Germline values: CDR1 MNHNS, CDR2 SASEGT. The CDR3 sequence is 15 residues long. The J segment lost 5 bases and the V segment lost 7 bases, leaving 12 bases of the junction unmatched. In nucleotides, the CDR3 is TGTGCCAGCACAAGTCCGTGGACAGGGGAAAACGAGCAGTACTTC. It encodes CASTSPWTGENEQYF.

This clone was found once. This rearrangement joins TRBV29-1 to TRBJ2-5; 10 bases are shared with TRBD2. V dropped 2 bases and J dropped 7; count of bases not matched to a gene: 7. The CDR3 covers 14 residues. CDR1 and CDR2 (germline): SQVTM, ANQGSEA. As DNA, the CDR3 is TGCAGCGTTGAATCGCTAGCGGGAGCTCGGACCCAGTACTTC. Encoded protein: CSVESLAGARTQYF.

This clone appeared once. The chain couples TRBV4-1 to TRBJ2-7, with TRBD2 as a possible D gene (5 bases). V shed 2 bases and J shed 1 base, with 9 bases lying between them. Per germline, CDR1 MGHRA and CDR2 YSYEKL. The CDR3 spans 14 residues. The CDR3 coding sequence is TGCGCCAGCAGCCAACGCCGGGGATCCTACGAGCAGTACTTC. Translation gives CASSQRRGSYEQYF.

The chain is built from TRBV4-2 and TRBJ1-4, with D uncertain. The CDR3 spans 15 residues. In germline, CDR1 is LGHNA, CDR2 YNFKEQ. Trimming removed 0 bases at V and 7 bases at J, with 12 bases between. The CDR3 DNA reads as TGTGCCAGCAGCCAAGATACGGGGAGAACTGAAAAACTGTTTTTT. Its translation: CASSQDTGRTEKLFF.